The rows below give T cell receptor beta chains drawn from one sample of a study of cytomegalovirus exposure and HLA in healthy donors. Data came from immunoSEQ multiplex PCR; TCRdb stores just in-frame clones and leaves some out. The table shows 130,000 or so clones, with about 90% occurring only once. Sequenced: PBMCs. These receptors came from a woman under 30 in good health and CMV-seronegative. Each CDR3 is given with its conserved first and last residue. D genes are given only for firm matches. For some rows the clone size is stated as once, few or many, or as a class when expanded; others skip it.

TRBJ2-2	-	-	TRBV4-3	CASSQGFGANTGELFF	TGCGCCAGCAGCCAAGGCTTCGGTGCGAACACCGGGGAGCTGTTTTTT
TRBJ2-1	-	TRBD1	TRBV7-3	CASSLMGQGAYEQFF	TGTGCCAGCAGCTTAATGGGACAGGGGGCGTATGAGCAGTTCTTC
TRBJ2-7	-	TRBD1	TRBV4-3	CASSRTRDSSYEQYF	TGCGCCAGCAGTCGCACCCGGGACAGCTCCTACGAGCAGTACTTC
TRBJ2-7	-	-	TRBV6-1	CASTDNYEQYF	TGTGCCAGCACAGACAATTACGAGCAGTACTTC
TRBJ2-1	-	TRBD2	TRBV5-4	CASSFFRTSGRANEQFF	TGTGCCAGCAGCTTTTTCCGGACTAGCGGGAGGGCGAATGAGCAGTTCTTC
TRBJ1-2	-	-	TRBV7-2	CANKGVSNYGYTF	TGTGCCAATAAGGGAGTCAGCAACTATGGCTACACCTTC
TRBJ2-5	-	TRBD1	TRBV18	CASSPDRGQETQYF	TGTGCCAGCTCACCGGACAGGGGTCAAGAGACCCAGTACTTC
TRBJ2-7	-	-	TRBV19	CASATVGSYEQYF	TGTGCCAGTGCGACAGTAGGGTCCTACGAGCAGTACTTC
TRBJ2-1	-	TRBD2	TRBV7-8	CASSSTTTSGRALYNEQFF	TGTGCCAGCAGCTCAACAACAACTAGCGGGAGGGCCCTATACAATGAGCAGTTCTTC
TRBJ2-7	-	TRBD2	TRBV10-3	CAISPGRAGYEQYF	TGTGCCATCAGCCCCGGGAGGGCCGGCTACGAGCAGTACTTC
TRBJ1-3	-	TRBD1	TRBV27	CASRQGSHSGNTIYF	TGTGCCAGCAGACAGGGGTCACACTCTGGAAACACCATATATTTT
TRBJ2-7	-	TRBD1	TRBV9	CASSDRDRSSYEQYF	TGTGCCAGCAGCGACCGGGACAGGAGCTCCTACGAGCAGTACTTC
TRBJ2-7	-	TRBD1	TRBV19	CASSTRDRGRPYEQYF	TGTGCCAGTAGTACCAGGGACAGGGGGCGCCCCTACGAGCAGTACTTC
TRBJ1-5	-	-	TRBV29-1	CSDGDTWGIGNQPQHF	TGCAGCGACGGGGACACTTGGGGTATTGGCAATCAGCCCCAGCATTTT
TRBJ2-3	few	-	TRBV5-6	CASSFWGGRFTDTQYF	TGTGCCAGCAGCTTTTGGGGGGGCCGTTTCACAGATACGCAGTATTTT
TRBJ1-2	-	-	TRBV28	CASRWQANYGYTF	TGTGCCAGCAGATGGCAGGCTAACTATGGCTACACCTTC
TRBJ2-3	-	TRBD2	TRBV27	CATGGSGRAGAQYF	TGTGCCACTGGAGGTAGCGGGAGGGCCGGGGCGCAGTATTTT
TRBJ1-6	-	-	TRBV2	CASSEFRAGGSPLHF	TGTGCCAGCAGTGAGTTTAGGGCCGGGGGTTCACCCCTCCACTTT
TRBJ2-7	-	TRBD2	TRBV7-2	CASSPGLARPPREQYF	TGTGCCAGCAGCCCTGGACTAGCGAGACCGCCGAGGGAGCAGTACTTC
TRBJ2-1	-	-	TRBV6-1	CASSERRGVAHFSYNEQFF	TGTGCCAGCAGTGAAAGGCGGGGAGTGGCTCACTTCTCCTACAATGAGCAGTTCTTC
TRBJ1-6	-	TRBD1	TRBV9	CASTPTDRRNSPLHF	TGTGCCAGCACTCCGACGGACAGGAGGAATTCACCCCTCCACTTT
TRBJ1-2	-	TRBD1	TRBV7-9	CASSLTPDRAPGYTF	TGTGCCAGCAGTTTAACCCCCGACAGGGCCCCTGGCTACACCTTC
TRBJ2-3	-	-	TRBV27	CASSLRRGTDTQYF	TGTGCCAGCAGTTTAAGGCGGGGCACAGATACGCAGTATTTT
TRBJ1-3	-	-	TRBV6-1	CASSEAFGTGNTIYF	TGTGCCAGCAGTGAAGCTTTCGGGACAGGAAACACCATATATTTT
TRBJ2-7	-	TRBD1	TRBV9	CASSASGTGGYYEQYF	TGTGCCAGCAGCGCCTCCGGGACAGGGGGTTACTACGAGCAGTACTTC
TRBJ2-7	-	TRBD2	TRBV27	CASSFRAGSSYEQYF	TGTGCCAGCAGTTTTCGAGCGGGGTCCTCCTACGAGCAGTACTTC
TRBJ1-2	-	TRBD1	TRBV6-1	CASSVDRGRGYTF	TGTGCCAGCAGTGTCGACAGGGGACGCGGCTACACCTTC
TRBJ2-7	-	TRBD1	TRBV18	CASSPLGQGGYEQYF	TGTGCCAGCTCACCCCTTGGACAGGGGGGCTACGAGCAGTACTTC
TRBJ1-2	-	-	TRBV28	CASSLELHGYTF	TGTGCCAGCAGTTTGGAGCTTCATGGCTACACCTTC
TRBJ1-1	-	TRBD1	TRBV6-1	CASSEYGQGNTEAFF	TGTGCCAGCAGTGAATACGGACAGGGGAACACTGAAGCTTTCTTT
TRBJ1-5	-	-	TRBV11-2	CASSLERQQPQHF	TGTGCCAGCAGCTTAGAAAGACAGCAGCCCCAGCATTTT
TRBJ2-7	-	TRBD2	TRBV6-1	CASSEWTSSYEQYF	TGTGCCAGCAGTGAATGGACTAGCTCCTACGAGCAGTACTTC
TRBJ2-5	-	-	TRBV5-6	CASSPEEVYQETQYF	TGTGCCAGCAGCCCCGAAGAGGTTTACCAAGAGACCCAGTACTTC
TRBJ1-1	-	-	TRBV29-1	CSVGRYRTEAFF	TGCAGCGTTGGACGATACAGGACTGAAGCTTTCTTT
TRBJ1-1	-	TRBD1	TRBV5-6	CASSLLDRTNTEAFF	TGTGCCAGCAGCTTGTTGGACAGGACTAACACTGAAGCTTTCTTT
TRBJ1-5	-	-	TRBV2	CASRRGLEPQHF	TGTGCCAGCAGGAGGGGGTTGGAGCCCCAGCATTTT
TRBJ1-5	-	TRBD1	TRBV4-2	CASSQGTGDQPQHF	TGTGCCAGCAGCCAAGGGACAGGGGATCAGCCCCAGCATTTT
TRBJ1-1	-	TRBD1	TRBV30	CAWSVRGQALRTEAFF	TGTGCCTGGAGTGTCCGAGGACAGGCATTAAGAACTGAAGCTTTCTTT
TRBJ2-7	-	-	TRBV7-2	CASSLVRGSYEQYF	TGTGCCAGCAGCTTAGTACGGGGTTCCTACGAGCAGTACTTC
TRBJ2-7	-	-	TRBV2	CASSRETYEQYF	TGTGCCAGCAGCCGGGAGACCTACGAGCAGTACTTC
TRBJ2-7	-	TRBD2	TRBV11-3	CASSLDASGRNEQYF	TGTGCCAGCAGCTTAGATGCTAGCGGGAGAAACGAGCAGTACTTC
TRBJ1-5	-	-	TRBV28	CASSLWRQRNQPQHF	TGTGCCAGCAGTTTATGGCGACAGCGAAATCAGCCCCAGCATTTT